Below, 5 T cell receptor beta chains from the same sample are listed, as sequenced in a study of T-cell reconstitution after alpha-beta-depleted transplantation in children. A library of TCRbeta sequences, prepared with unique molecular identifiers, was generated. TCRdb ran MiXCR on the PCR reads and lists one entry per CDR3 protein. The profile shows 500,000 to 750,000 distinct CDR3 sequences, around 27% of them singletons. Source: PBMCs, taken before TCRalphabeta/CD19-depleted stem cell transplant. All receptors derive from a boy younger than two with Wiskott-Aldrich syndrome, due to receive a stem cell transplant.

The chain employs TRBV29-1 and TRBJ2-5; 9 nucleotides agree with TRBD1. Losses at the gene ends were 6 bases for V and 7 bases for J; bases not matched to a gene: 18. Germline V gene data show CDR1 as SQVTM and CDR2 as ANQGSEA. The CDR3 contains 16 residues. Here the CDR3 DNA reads TGCAGCGTCTATCCGGGACAGGGTGTGAGCTTGCGGACCCAGTACTTC. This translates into CSVYPGQGVSLRTQYF.

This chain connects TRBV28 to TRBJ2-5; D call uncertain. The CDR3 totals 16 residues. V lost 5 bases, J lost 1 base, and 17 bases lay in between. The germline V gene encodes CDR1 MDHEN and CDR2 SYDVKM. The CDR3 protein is CASSQSGWGTQETQYF. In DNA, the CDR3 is TGTGCCAGCAGTCAAAGTGGATGGGGTACCCAAGAGACCCAGTACTTC.

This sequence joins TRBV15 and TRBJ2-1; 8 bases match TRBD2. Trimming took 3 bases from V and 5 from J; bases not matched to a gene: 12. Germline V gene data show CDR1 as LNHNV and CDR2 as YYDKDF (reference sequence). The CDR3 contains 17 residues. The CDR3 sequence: CATSRRRDFGRDNEQFF. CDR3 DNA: TGTGCCACCAGCAGGCGGAGAGACTTCGGGAGGGACAATGAGCAGTTCTTC.

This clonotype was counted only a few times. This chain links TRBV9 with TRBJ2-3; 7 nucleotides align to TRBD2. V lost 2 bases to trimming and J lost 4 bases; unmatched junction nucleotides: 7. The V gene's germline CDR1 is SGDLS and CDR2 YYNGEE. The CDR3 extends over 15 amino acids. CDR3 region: CASSVWGRGPDTQYF. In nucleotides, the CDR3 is TGTGCCAGCAGCGTTTGGGGGAGGGGCCCAGATACGCAGTATTTT. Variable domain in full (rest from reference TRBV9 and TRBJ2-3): DSGVTQTPKHLITATGQRVTLRCSPRSGDLSVYWYQQSLDQGLQFLIQYYNGEERAKGNILERFSAQQFPDLHSELNLSSLELGDSALYFCASSVWGRGPDTQYFGPGTRLTVL.

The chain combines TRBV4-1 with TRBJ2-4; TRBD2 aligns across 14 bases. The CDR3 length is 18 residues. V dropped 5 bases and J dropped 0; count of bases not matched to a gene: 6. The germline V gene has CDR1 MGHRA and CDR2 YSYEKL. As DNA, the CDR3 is TGCGCCAGCAGCGGAGGACTAGCGGGAGGTATAGCCAAAAACATTCAGTACTTC. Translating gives CASSGGLAGGIAKNIQYF.